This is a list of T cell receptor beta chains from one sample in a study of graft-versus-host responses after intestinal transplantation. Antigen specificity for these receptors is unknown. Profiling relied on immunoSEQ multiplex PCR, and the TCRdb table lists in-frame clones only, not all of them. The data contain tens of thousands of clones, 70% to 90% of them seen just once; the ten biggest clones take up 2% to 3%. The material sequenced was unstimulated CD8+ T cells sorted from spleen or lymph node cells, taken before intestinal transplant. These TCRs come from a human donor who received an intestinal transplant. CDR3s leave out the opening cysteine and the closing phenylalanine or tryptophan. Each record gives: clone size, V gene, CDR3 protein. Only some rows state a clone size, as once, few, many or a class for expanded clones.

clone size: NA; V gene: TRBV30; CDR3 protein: AWTKMRQGLSGNTIY
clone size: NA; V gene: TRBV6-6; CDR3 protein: ASSYPDRNNQPQH
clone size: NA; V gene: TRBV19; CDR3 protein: ASRVQGSSNQPQH
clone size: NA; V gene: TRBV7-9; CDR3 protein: ASSLGRDNTQETQY
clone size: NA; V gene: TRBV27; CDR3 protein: ASKEGGHGYT
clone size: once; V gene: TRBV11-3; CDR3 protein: ASSQETGWEQY
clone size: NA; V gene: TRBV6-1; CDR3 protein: ASSEGTSYEQY
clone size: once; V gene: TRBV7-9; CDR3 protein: ASSPPPGLAGGNGELF
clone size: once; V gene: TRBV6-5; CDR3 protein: ASSSWTGMYTEAF
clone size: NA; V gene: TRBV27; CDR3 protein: ASSLKWSGGGLDYEQY
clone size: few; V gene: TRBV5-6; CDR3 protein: ASSLRPHRPSSYEQY
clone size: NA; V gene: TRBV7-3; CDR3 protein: ASSLTSSSYEQY
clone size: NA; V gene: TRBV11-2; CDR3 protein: ASSLESGEAYEQY
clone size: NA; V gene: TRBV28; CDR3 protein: ASSLIPPGQGESRGELF
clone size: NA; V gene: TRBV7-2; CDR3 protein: ASSSGQGHNEQF
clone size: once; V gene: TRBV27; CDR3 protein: ASSLVSGGNTEAF
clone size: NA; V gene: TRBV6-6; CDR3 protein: AGISNRETGANVLT
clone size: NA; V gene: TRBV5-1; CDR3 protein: ASSFRDSAGLAVGYT
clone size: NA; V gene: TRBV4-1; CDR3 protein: ASSVRDRVNEQY
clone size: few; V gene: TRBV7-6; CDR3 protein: ASSHPGQGAGELF
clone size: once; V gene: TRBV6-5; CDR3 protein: ASSPGGYNQPQH
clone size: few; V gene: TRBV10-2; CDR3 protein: ASSEYDGRNEKLF
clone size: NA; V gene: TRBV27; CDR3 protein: ASSPLSGPHYEQY
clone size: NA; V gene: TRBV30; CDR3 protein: AWIPRDRGLTEAF
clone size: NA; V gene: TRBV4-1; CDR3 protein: ASSFRTSDYEQY
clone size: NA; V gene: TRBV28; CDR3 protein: ASSLSRFNQPQH
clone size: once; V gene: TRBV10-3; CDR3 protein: AISLAGFNTGELF